The 30 T cell receptor beta chains below were found in one sample sequenced in a study of blood T cells in healthy people across ages. For the second PCR, which ran for roughly 6 to 11 cycles, a sample-barcoded 5' primer and a J-beta primer mix were used. Each CDR3 protein gets one entry after TCRdb re-called the 5' RACE reads with MiXCR. This table has 1.5 million to 2 million distinct CDR3 sequences, about 50% appearing once. Input material: blood. The receptors stem from a woman aged 40-49 years in good health.

This clonotype was found a few times. The chain links TRBV28 to TRBJ2-7; TRBD1 is a possible D gene (6 bases). Germline CDR1 reads MDHEN; CDR2 reads SYDVKM. V was clipped by 8 bases and J by 2 bases, with 19 bases between them. There are 15 residues in the CDR3. The CDR3 sequence: CASQSLSGTTYEQYF. The DNA of the CDR3 is TGTGCCAGCCAGTCTCTTTCCGGGACAACCTACGAGCAGTACTTC.

The chain couples TRBV9 to TRBJ2-6; 7 bases are shared with TRBD2. From germline, CDR1 is SGDLS and CDR2 YYNGEE. The CDR3 consists of 17 residues. The V gene end was trimmed by 3 bases and the J gene end by 0 bases; junction bases not matched to a gene: 6. The CDR3 protein is CASSALGGSSGANVLTF. The DNA for the CDR3 is TGTGCCAGCAGCGCCCTCGGGGGGAGCTCTGGGGCCAACGTCCTGACTTTC. Full variable domain (outside the CDR3, taken from reference TRBV9 and TRBJ2-6): DSGVTQTPKHLITATGQRVTLRCSPRSGDLSVYWYQQSLDQGLQFLIQYYNGEERAKGNILERFSAQQFPDLHSELNLSSLELGDSALYFCASSALGGSSGANVLTFGAGSRLTVL.

The CDR3 bases are TGTGCCAGCAGCCTCAACCTCGACCGGACTAACTATGGCTACACCTTC. This translates into CASSLNLDRTNYGYTF. The chain links TRBV13 to TRBJ1-2; no clear D gene. This CDR3 has 16 amino acids. V was cut by 5 bases and J by 0 bases, with 16 bases left in between. CDR1 is PRHDT and CDR2 is FYEKMQ in the germline V gene (reference sequence).

The V and J genes are TRBV12-3 or TRBV12-4 and TRBJ2-5; no clear D. The CDR3 spans 14 residues. V lost 4 bases to trimming and J lost 5 bases, with 14 bases between them. CDR3 amino acids: CASSSTGLSETQYF. In DNA form, the CDR3 reads TGTGCCAGCAGTTCCACCGGGCTCTCGGAGACCCAGTACTTC.

This chain joins TRBV20-1 and TRBJ1-2, with D perhaps matching TRBD1 (6 bases). CDR3 length: 12 residues. Deletions cut 3 bases from V and 7 bases from J, with 12 bases between. The germline V gene has CDR1 DFQATT and CDR2 SNEGSKA (reference sequence). The CDR3 DNA is TGCAGTGCTAGGTCAGGGGCTGGTGGCTACACCTTC. The encoded protein is CSARSGAGGYTF.

This clonotype was found a few times. The rearrangement joins TRBV7-2 to TRBJ1-2, with D possibly matching TRBD1 (5 bases). Per the germline V gene, CDR1 is SGHTA and CDR2 is FQGNSA. The CDR3 has 11 residues. Trimming cost V 3 bases and J 11 bases, with 10 bases left between them. The CDR3 is CASSFEGIYTF. The CDR3 nucleotides read TGTGCCAGCAGCTTTGAGGGGATTTACACCTTC.

This clonotype occurred a few times. The chain has TRBV27 and TRBJ2-3, with TRBD2 matching over 8 bases. The V segment lost 5 bases and the J segment 4 bases; nucleotides outside the gene matches: 14. The CDR3 has 17 residues. Germline CDR1 is MNHEY and CDR2 is SMNVEV (reference sequence). The DNA of the CDR3 is TGTGCCAGCAGTGGGATGACTAGCGTCCCCCACCCAGATACGCAGTATTTT. As protein: CASSGMTSVPHPDTQYF.

This clonotype came up a few times. The chain links TRBV4-2 to TRBJ2-1; D is possibly TRBD1 or TRBD2 (6 bases each). Germline V CDR1 and CDR2: LGHNA, YNFKEQ. The CDR3 has 13 amino acids. The ends were cut back, 3 bases at V and 10 bases at J, with 13 bases in the middle. This chain's CDR3 is CASSQGAGSEQFF. The CDR3 coding sequence is TGTGCCAGCAGCCAGGGGGCGGGAAGCGAGCAGTTCTTC.

A few counts support this clonotype. The rearrangement joins TRBV6-5 to TRBJ2-3; D is uncertain. The CDR3 runs to 15 residues. Germline V CDR1 and CDR2: MNHEY, SVGAGI. Trimming removed 0 bases at V and 2 bases at J, with 9 bases between. Written as DNA, the CDR3 is TGTGCCAGCAGTTACTCGAGTCCTAACACAGATACGCAGTATTTT. Residues: CASSYSSPNTDTQYF.

In its sample, this clonotype was seen a few times. The gene calls are TRBV25-1 and TRBJ2-1; TRBD1 matches at 7 bases. V lost 3 bases, J lost 0 bases, and 2 bases stayed unmatched. The CDR3 sequence is 15 residues long. Germline V gives CDR1 MGHDK, CDR2 SYGVNS. CDR3 coding DNA: TGTGCCAGCAGTGAGGGGACAGACTCCTACAATGAGCAGTTCTTC. Its protein is CASSEGTDSYNEQFF.

This clonotype was observed a handful of times. The chain recombines TRBV6-5 with TRBJ1-2; tentatively, D is TRBD1 (5 bases). This CDR3 contains 14 residues. The V and J ends lost 2 bases and 3 bases respectively, with 10 bases between them. The V gene's germline CDR1 is MNHEY and CDR2 SVGAGI. The CDR3 region is CASSYADTHYGYTF. CDR3 sequence (DNA): TGTGCCAGCAGTTACGCGGACACGCACTATGGCTACACCTTC.

The chain combines TRBV28 with TRBJ2-3; 13 nucleotides line up with TRBD2. The CDR3 is 18 amino acids. The germline gives CDR1 MDHEN, CDR2 SYDVKM. V lost 3 bases, J lost 0 bases, and 6 bases stayed unmatched. This CDR3 is CASSLRTSGGSSTDTQYF. For the CDR3, the DNA is TGTGCCAGCAGTTTGAGGACTAGCGGGGGATCAAGCACAGATACGCAGTATTTT.

The V and J genes are TRBV4-3 and TRBJ2-5; D perhaps matches TRBD2 (6 bases). The CDR3 length is 13 residues. CDR1 and CDR2 (germline): LGHNA, YSLEER. V was cut by 3 bases and J by 4 bases, with 9 bases left in between. CDR3 coding DNA: TGCGCCAGCAGCCACAGAGCGGGAGAGACCCAGTACTTC. Protein product: CASSHRAGETQYF.

CDR3 sequence: CASSLVAGGNNEQFF. The CDR3 bases are TGTGCCAGCAGCTTAGTGGCGGGGGGCAACAATGAGCAGTTCTTC. The chain is built from TRBV7-9 and TRBJ2-1; 8 bases are shared with TRBD2. Germline CDR1 is SEHNR and CDR2 is FQNEAQ (reference sequence). The CDR3 spans 15 residues. V shed 1 base, J shed 5 bases, and the junction held 4 bases outside the gene matches.

In nucleotides, the CDR3 is TGTGCTACGATGACAGCGGGGACGCCCTCCTACAATGAGCAGTTCTTC. It translates to CATMTAGTPSYNEQFF. The gene calls are TRBV6-2 or TRBV6-3 and TRBJ2-1; 7 bases line up with TRBD2. CDR3 length: 16 amino acids. CDR1 MNHEY and CDR2 SVGEGT come from the germline V gene.

The chain carries TRBV4-1 and TRBJ2-5; 7 bases align to TRBD1. This CDR3 contains 14 residues. Per germline, CDR1 MGHRA and CDR2 YSYEKL. Germline trimming cut 0 bases from V and 5 bases from J; bases unmatched to any gene: 3. The chain's CDR3 is CASSQETGRETQYF. The CDR3 nucleotides are TGCGCCAGCAGCCAAGAGACAGGGCGGGAGACCCAGTACTTC.

As concerns this clonotype: Germline is not matched at one junction end, which may reflect a read error. The chain combines TRBV11-2 with TRBJ1-2; no definite D call. The CDR3 loop spans 11 amino acids. Germline values: CDR1 SGHAT, CDR2 FQNNGV. CDR3 DNA sequence: TGTGCCGGCAGCTTGAACTATGGCTACACCTTC. Translation: CAGSLNYGYTF.

The V gene is TRBV20-1, the J gene TRBJ2-3; 7 bases map to TRBD2. The ends lost 3 bases at V and 6 bases at J; junction bases unmatched: 6. The CDR3 covers 13 residues. Germline V lookup: CDR1 DFQATT, CDR2 SNEGSKA (reference sequence). Here the CDR3 reads CSARPTSMDTQYF. CDR3 DNA sequence: TGCAGTGCTAGGCCGACTAGCATGGATACGCAGTATTTT.

The chain joins TRBV15 to TRBJ2-7; unclear D gene. V lost 2 bases to trimming and J lost 3 bases, with 8 bases between them. The CDR3 extends over 13 amino acids. The germline V gene encodes CDR1 LNHNV and CDR2 YYDKDF (reference sequence). Written as DNA, the CDR3 is TGTGCCACCAGCAGATCTAAAGACTACGAGCAGTACTTC. It codes for CATSRSKDYEQYF.

This sequence joins TRBV20-1 and TRBJ1-2; 11 bases align to TRBD1. J gave up 4 bases and V 6 bases, and 4 bases lay outside the gene matches. Germline-derived CDR1 and CDR2 are DFQATT and SNEGSKA (reference sequence). The CDR3 is 13 residues long. CDR3 bases: TGCAGTGCCGGGACAGGGGGGACCTATGGCTACACCTTC. Amino acids: CSAGTGGTYGYTF.

CDR3 in amino acids: CASSFSAGYTDTQYF. In nucleotides, the CDR3 is TGTGCCAGCAGCTTCTCCGCAGGCTACACAGATACGCAGTATTTT. This chain uses TRBV5-5 with TRBJ2-3; the D is unclear. Germline lookup yields CDR1 SGHKS and CDR2 YYEKEE (reference sequence). Trimming took 2 bases from V and 2 from J, leaving 12 bases between them. The CDR3 sequence is 15 residues long. The full variable domain, in which reference TRBV5-5 and TRBJ2-3 provide the parts outside the CDR3, is DAGVTQSPTHLIKTRGQQVTLRCSPISGHKSVSWYQQVLGQGPQFIFQYYEKEERGRGNFPDRFSARQFPNYSSELNVNALLLGDSALYLCASSFSAGYTDTQYFGPGTRLTVL.

This sequence joins TRBV20-1 and TRBJ1-4; 8 bases line up with TRBD1. V was pared by 2 bases and J by 4 bases, with 3 bases of the junction left unmatched. The CDR3 contains 14 residues. Germline lookup yields CDR1 DFQATT and CDR2 SNEGSKA (reference sequence). CDR3: CSARPDRGNEKLFF. The CDR3 DNA reads TGCAGTGCTAGACCAGACAGGGGTAATGAAAAACTGTTTTTT.

This clonotype was counted a few times. A junction end diverges from the germline sequence, so it may reflect a read error. The chain recombines TRBV6-2 or TRBV6-3 with TRBJ2-7; a weak D match, TRBD2 (6 bases). Germline values: CDR1 MNHEY, CDR2 SVGEGT. This CDR3 region has 13 residues. Written as DNA, the CDR3 is TGTGCCAGCAGTGACTCGGAGGGTTTGGAGCAGTACTTC. This gives the protein CASSDSEGLEQYF.

V is TRBV25-1 and J is TRBJ2-2; D may be TRBD1 (5 bases). Trimming removed 8 bases at V and 6 bases at J, with 16 bases between. CDR1 MGHDK and CDR2 SYGVNS come from the germline V gene. The CDR3 is 14 amino acids. CDR3 DNA: TGTGCCAGCCAAGGAACAGGATACGCCGGGGAGCTGTTTTTT. Its translation: CASQGTGYAGELFF.

This chain joins TRBV5-1 and TRBJ1-2, with D perhaps matching TRBD1 (5 bases). Germline values: CDR1 SGHRS, CDR2 YFSETQ. V was clipped by 3 bases and J by 4 bases, with 13 bases between them. The length of the CDR3 is 14 residues. This CDR3 is CASSSRGASYGYTF. In DNA, the CDR3 is TGCGCCAGCAGCTCTCGAGGGGCCTCCTATGGCTACACCTTC.

This rearrangement joins TRBV7-2 to TRBJ2-7; possible D gene TRBD1, 6 bases. Germline V gives CDR1 SGHTA, CDR2 FQGNSA. The germline V and J ends were trimmed by 2 bases and 0 bases, with 17 bases remaining between them. CDR3 length: 17 amino acids. CDR3 protein: CASSLYPTGDNSYEQYF. CDR3 in DNA: TGTGCCAGCAGCTTATACCCGACAGGAGACAACTCCTACGAGCAGTACTTC.

The CDR3 DNA reads as TGTGCCAGCAGTTTAGGTGCGTTCCCCGGGGCGGATACGCAGTATTTT. Translated: CASSLGAFPGADTQYF. V usage is TRBV27 and J usage is TRBJ2-3; either TRBD1 or TRBD2 may fit D (5 bases each). The CDR3 sequence is 16 residues long. Trimming pared 2 bases from V and 6 bases from J, leaving 18 bases between. Germline values: CDR1 MNHEY, CDR2 SMNVEV (reference sequence).

This rearrangement joins TRBV5-1 to TRBJ2-7; perhaps TRBD2 as D (6 bases). CDR1 is SGHRS and CDR2 is YFSETQ in the germline V gene. With 3 bases removed from V and 3 bases from J, the gap between germline ends came to 13 bases. This CDR3 contains 14 residues. CDR3 in DNA: TGCGCCAGCAGCTCGGAGGGACCGCGCTACGAGCAGTACTTC. This sequence encodes CASSSEGPRYEQYF.

This clonotype was recorded a few times. The chain uses TRBV2 and TRBJ1-2; D unclear. Germline loops: CDR1 SNHLY, CDR2 FYNNEI. The CDR3 has 14 amino acids. Trimming took off 3 bases at V and 1 base at J, with 9 bases between the two ends. CDR3 loop: CASSEGSINYGYTF. As DNA, the CDR3 is TGTGCCAGCAGTGAGGGCAGTATTAACTATGGCTACACCTTC.

This clonotype was detected only a few times. This chain links TRBV29-1 with TRBJ1-2, with 12 bases identical to TRBD1. This CDR3 spans 16 amino acids. The V segment lost 7 bases and the J segment 3 bases; nucleotides outside the gene matches: 12. CDR1 is SQVTM, CDR2 ANQGSEA, per germline. CDR3 residues: CSDRGQGAANYYGYTF. The CDR3 nucleotides are TGCAGCGACCGGGGACAGGGGGCTGCTAATTACTATGGCTACACCTTC.